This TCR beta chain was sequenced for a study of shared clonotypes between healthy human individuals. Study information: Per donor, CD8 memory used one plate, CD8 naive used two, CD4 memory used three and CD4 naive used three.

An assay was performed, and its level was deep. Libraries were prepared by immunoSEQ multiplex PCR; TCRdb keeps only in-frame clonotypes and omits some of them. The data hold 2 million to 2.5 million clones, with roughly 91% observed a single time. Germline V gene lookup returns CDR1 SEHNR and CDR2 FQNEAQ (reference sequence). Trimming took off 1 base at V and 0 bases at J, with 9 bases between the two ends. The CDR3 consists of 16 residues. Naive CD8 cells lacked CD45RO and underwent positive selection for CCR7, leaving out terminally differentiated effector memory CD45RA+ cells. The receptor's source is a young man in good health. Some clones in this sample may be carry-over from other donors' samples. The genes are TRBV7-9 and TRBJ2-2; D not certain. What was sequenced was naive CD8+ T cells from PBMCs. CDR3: CASSLVGHPNTGELFF. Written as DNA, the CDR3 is TGTGCCAGCAGCTTAGTAGGTCACCCGAACACCGGGGAGCTGTTTTTT.